A selection of T cell receptor beta chains follows, all from one sample in a study of blood T cell repertoires in COVID-19. Method: immunoSEQ multiplex PCR; TCRdb's copy keeps in-frame clones and lacks some. The sample yields approximately 67,000 clones, about 87% seen once. Sequencing was carried out using peripheral blood. These receptors were taken from a man aged 45-65 years with active COVID-19. CDR3s include the opening cysteine and the closing phenylalanine or tryptophan. The order of the fields is J gene, V gene, clone size, D gene, CDR3 DNA, CDR3 protein. The D gene is left open where the match is weak. Expanded clones get a size class; other rows say once, few or many, or leave the size out.

j_call: TRBJ1-2; v_call: TRBV19; clone_size: NA; d_call: NA; cdr3_nt: TGTGCCAGTAGTATAGTGACAGCGTATGGCTACACCTTC; cdr3_aa: CASSIVTAYGYTF
j_call: TRBJ2-7; v_call: TRBV5-4; clone_size: NA; d_call: TRBD1; cdr3_nt: TGTGCCAGCAGCTTCTCACAGGGGATCTCCTACGAGCAGTACTTC; cdr3_aa: CASSFSQGISYEQYF
j_call: TRBJ2-2; v_call: TRBV5-1; clone_size: NA; d_call: TRBD2; cdr3_nt: TGCGCCAGCAGCTTTGGACTAGCGGACGACACCGGGGAGCTGTTTTTT; cdr3_aa: CASSFGLADDTGELFF
j_call: TRBJ1-2; v_call: TRBV19; clone_size: NA; d_call: TRBD1; cdr3_nt: TGTGCCAGTAAAAGACAGGGGGCAAACTATGGCTACACCTTC; cdr3_aa: CASKRQGANYGYTF
j_call: TRBJ2-3; v_call: TRBV7-8; clone_size: once; d_call: NA; cdr3_nt: TGTGCCAGCAGCTTAGTTGCGGGGGCTATCACAGATACGCAGTATTTT; cdr3_aa: CASSLVAGAITDTQYF
j_call: TRBJ1-6; v_call: TRBV24-1; clone_size: NA; d_call: NA; cdr3_nt: TGTGCCACCAGTGATTTCAGGGATAATTCACCCCTCCACTTT; cdr3_aa: CATSDFRDNSPLHF
j_call: TRBJ1-2; v_call: TRBV7-6; clone_size: NA; d_call: NA; cdr3_nt: TGTGCCAGCAGCCGAAACACAGGGAACTATGGCTACACCTTC; cdr3_aa: CASSRNTGNYGYTF
j_call: TRBJ2-7; v_call: TRBV4-3; clone_size: NA; d_call: NA; cdr3_nt: TGCGCCAGCAGCCCCTCCGTGGTTTCGGTACTTCAGCAGTACTTC; cdr3_aa: CASSPSVVSVLQQYF
j_call: TRBJ2-2; v_call: TRBV5-4; clone_size: NA; d_call: TRBD1; cdr3_nt: TGTGCCAGCAGCTCCGGGACAGTGAACACCGGGGAGCTGTTTTTT; cdr3_aa: CASSSGTVNTGELFF
j_call: TRBJ2-1; v_call: TRBV2; clone_size: NA; d_call: TRBD2; cdr3_nt: TGTGCCAGCAGCGGGACTAGCGGGGGGGTGACCTACAATGAGCAGTTCTTC; cdr3_aa: CASSGTSGGVTYNEQFF
j_call: TRBJ1-5; v_call: TRBV12-3/TRBV12-4; clone_size: NA; d_call: NA; cdr3_nt: TGTGCCAGCAGCCCCCGTAGCAATCAGCCCCAGCATTTT; cdr3_aa: CASSPRSNQPQHF
j_call: TRBJ2-7; v_call: TRBV9; clone_size: once; d_call: TRBD2; cdr3_nt: TGTGCCAGCAGCGTAGGAGAGACTAGCGGGAGTTACGAGCAGTACTTC; cdr3_aa: CASSVGETSGSYEQYF
j_call: TRBJ2-2; v_call: TRBV19; clone_size: NA; d_call: TRBD1; cdr3_nt: TGTGCCAGCTCCGGGACAGGGGCCACCGGGGAGCTGTTTTTT; cdr3_aa: CASSGTGATGELFF
j_call: TRBJ2-2; v_call: TRBV19; clone_size: NA; d_call: NA; cdr3_nt: TGTGCCAGTAGTATAGAGTCCGCCGGGGAGCTGTTTTTT; cdr3_aa: CASSIESAGELFF
j_call: TRBJ2-2; v_call: TRBV28; clone_size: NA; d_call: NA; cdr3_nt: TGTGCCAGCAGTTTGGGCGGGACCAACACCGGGGAGCTGTTTTTT; cdr3_aa: CASSLGGTNTGELFF
j_call: TRBJ2-2; v_call: TRBV27; clone_size: NA; d_call: TRBD1; cdr3_nt: TGTGCCAGCAGGACTACAGGGGGCACCGGGGAGCTGTTTTTT; cdr3_aa: CASRTTGGTGELFF
j_call: TRBJ1-4; v_call: TRBV5-5; clone_size: NA; d_call: NA; cdr3_nt: TGTGCCAGCAGCCCTGGGTCGGGGGTTACTAATGAAAAACTGTTTTTT; cdr3_aa: CASSPGSGVTNEKLFF
j_call: TRBJ1-5; v_call: TRBV5-5; clone_size: NA; d_call: NA; cdr3_nt: TGTGCCAGCAGCGACGGGGGGTTGCCCCTTCAGCCCCAGCATTTT; cdr3_aa: CASSDGGLPLQPQHF